This entry lists 7 T cell receptor beta chains sequenced from one sample in a study of T-cell memory formation after mild COVID-19. TCRdb used MiXCR to reprocess the 5' RACE reads, holding one entry per CDR3 protein. The data hold approximately 210,000 distinct CDR3 sequences, with 8% to 11% observed a single time. The sample taken for sequencing was PBMCs or a T cell subset sorted from them (not recorded which). These receptor sequences come from a young man who had mild COVID-19 (a few samples of this study predate the infection). Cell type and time point are not known.

This clonotype was detected many times. The rearrangement uses TRBV11-2 and TRBJ1-2; D call uncertain. CDR1 is SGHAT and CDR2 is FQNNGV in the germline V gene. The CDR3 has 14 amino acids. Trimming took off 0 bases at V and 2 bases at J, with 7 bases between the two ends. The chain's CDR3 is CASSLDHTNYGYTF. Written as DNA, the CDR3 is TGTGCCAGCAGCTTAGATCACACGAACTATGGCTACACCTTC. Full variable domain (remainder filled in from reference TRBV11-2 and TRBJ1-2): EAGVAQSPRYKIIEKRQSVAFWCNPISGHATLYWYQQILGQGPKLLIQFQNNGVVDDSQLPKDRFSAERLKGVDSTLKIQPAKLEDSAVYLCASSLDHTNYGYTFGSGTRLTVV.

This clonotype was seen more than once but under ten times. The chain joins TRBV7-8 to TRBJ1-2; 9 nucleotides agree with TRBD1. The V gene end was trimmed by 5 bases and the J gene end by 4 bases; junction bases not matched to a gene: 8. CDR3 size: 15 residues. Germline V CDR1 and CDR2: SGHVS, FQNEAQ. The DNA of the CDR3 is TGTGCCAGCAGCCCTCCCGGGACAGGGCGCTATGGCTACACCTTC. This encodes CASSPPGTGRYGYTF.

At least ten counts were recorded for this clonotype. This CDR3 reads CATSDTRSGNEQFF. CDR3 coding DNA: TGTGCCACCAGTGATACCAGGTCGGGCAATGAGCAGTTCTTC. The chain combines TRBV24-1 with TRBJ2-1; the D is unclear. Per the germline V gene, CDR1 is KGHDR and CDR2 is SFDVKD. Trimming stripped 3 bases from V and 6 bases from J, with 11 bases between. This CDR3 is built from 14 residues.

The chain links TRBV20-1 to TRBJ1-5; D gene unclear. CDR1 is DFQATT and CDR2 is SNEGSKA in the germline V gene (reference sequence). With 7 bases removed from V and 6 bases from J, the gap between germline ends came to 10 bases. CDR3 length: 11 residues. CDR3 in amino acids: CSGLIFQPQHF. The CDR3 region has the DNA TGCAGTGGCCTCATTTTTCAGCCCCAGCATTTT.

The DNA of the CDR3 is TGCGCCAGCAGCCAGTTTGAGACAGGGGGCTATGGCTACACCTTC. This translates into CASSQFETGGYGYTF. V gene TRBV4-3 combines with J gene TRBJ1-2; 9 positions match TRBD1. CDR1 is LGHNA, CDR2 YSLEER, per germline. The trim removed 3 bases at V and 4 bases at J, leaving 6 bases unmatched. This CDR3 comprises 15 residues.

This clonotype was counted between two and nine times. The chain couples TRBV7-2 to TRBJ2-7; D ambiguous. The germline gives CDR1 SGHTA, CDR2 FQGNSA. The CDR3 spans 13 residues. V was shortened by 5 bases and J by 3 bases, with 11 bases between the two germline ends. This CDR3 reads CASSPARLYEQYV. CDR3 in DNA: TGTGCCAGCAGCCCGGCTCGCCTCTACGAGCAGTACGTC.

This clonotype turned up a few times. J is TRBJ1-5 and V is TRBV20-1, with D unresolved. V was shortened by 0 bases and J by 0 bases, with 9 bases between the two germline ends. The CDR3 totals 15 residues. Germline lookup yields CDR1 DFQATT and CDR2 SNEGSKA (reference sequence). The CDR3 region is CSAREGSYSNQPQHF. Here the CDR3 DNA reads TGCAGTGCTAGAGAGGGCAGTTATAGCAATCAGCCCCAGCATTTT.